This T cell receptor beta chain emerged from a study of shared clonotypes between healthy human individuals. Whole-study results and caveats: In contrast to clonotypes shared by all four donors, non-shared clonotypes had lower generation probabilities. Clonotype sharing among the donors was expected to vary with sequencing depth.

Assay used: immunoSEQ multiplex PCR; TCRdb lists only in-frame clones, some missing. The profile covers 2 million to 3 million clones, with 90% to 95% appearing a single time and 0.36% taken by the ten largest. With 5 bases clipped from V and 8 bases from J, the junction kept 13 bases outside the gene matches. Per the germline V gene, CDR1 is MNHEY and CDR2 is SVGAGI. The CDR3 runs to 15 residues. Turning to this clone: Its antigen is currently unknown.

V usage is TRBV6-5 and J usage is TRBJ1-2; the match to TRBD1 covers 8 bases. The sample consisted of naive CD4+ T cells from PBMCs. Sample subset: CD45RA+ positively selected. This receptor was identified in a man aged 18 to 29 in good health. Some clones in this sample may be carry-over from other donors' samples. CDR3 protein: CASSPDRDRLPGYTF. As DNA, the CDR3 is TGTGCCAGCAGTCCGGACCGGGACAGGTTACCGGGCTACACCTTC.